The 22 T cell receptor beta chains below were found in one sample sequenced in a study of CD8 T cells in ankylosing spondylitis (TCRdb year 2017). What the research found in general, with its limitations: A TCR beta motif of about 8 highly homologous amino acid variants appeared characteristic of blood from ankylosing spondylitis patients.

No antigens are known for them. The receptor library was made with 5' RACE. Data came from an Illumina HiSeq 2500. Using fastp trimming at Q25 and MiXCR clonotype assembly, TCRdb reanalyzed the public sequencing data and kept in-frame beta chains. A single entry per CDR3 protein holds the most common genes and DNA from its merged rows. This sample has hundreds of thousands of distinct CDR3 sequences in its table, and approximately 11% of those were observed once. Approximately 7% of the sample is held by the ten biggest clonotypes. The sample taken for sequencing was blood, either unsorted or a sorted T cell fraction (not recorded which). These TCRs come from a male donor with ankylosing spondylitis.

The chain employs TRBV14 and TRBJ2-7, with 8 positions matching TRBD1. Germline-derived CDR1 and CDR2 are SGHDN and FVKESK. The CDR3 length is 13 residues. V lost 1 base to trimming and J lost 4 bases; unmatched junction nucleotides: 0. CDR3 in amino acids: CASSQGTGYEQYV. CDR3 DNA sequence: TGTGCCAGCAGCCAAGGGACAGGGTACGAGCAGTACGTC.

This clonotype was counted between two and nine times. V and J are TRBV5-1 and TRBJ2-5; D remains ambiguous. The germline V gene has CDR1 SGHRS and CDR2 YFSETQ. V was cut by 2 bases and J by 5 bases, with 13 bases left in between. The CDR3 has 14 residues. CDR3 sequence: CASSFPTGRETQYF. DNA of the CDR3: TGCGCCAGCAGCTTCCCGACCGGAAGGGAGACCCAGTACTTC.

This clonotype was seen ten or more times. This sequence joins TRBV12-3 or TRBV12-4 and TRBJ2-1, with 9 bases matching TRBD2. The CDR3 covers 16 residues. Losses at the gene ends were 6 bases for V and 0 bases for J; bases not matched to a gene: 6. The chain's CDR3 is CASSLTSGFSYNEQFF. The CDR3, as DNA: TGTGCCAGCAGCCTAACTAGCGGGTTCTCCTACAATGAGCAGTTCTTC.

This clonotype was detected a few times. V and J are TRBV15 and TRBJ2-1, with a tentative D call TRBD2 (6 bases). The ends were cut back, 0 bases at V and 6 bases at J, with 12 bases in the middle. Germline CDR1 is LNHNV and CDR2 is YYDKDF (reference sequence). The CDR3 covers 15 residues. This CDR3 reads CATSRDWEAGNEQFF. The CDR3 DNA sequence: TGTGCCACCAGCAGAGATTGGGAGGCTGGCAATGAGCAGTTCTTC.

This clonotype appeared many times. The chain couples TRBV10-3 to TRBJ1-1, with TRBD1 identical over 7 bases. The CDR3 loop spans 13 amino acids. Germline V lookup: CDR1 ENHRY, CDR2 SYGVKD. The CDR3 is CVTGANLNTEAFF. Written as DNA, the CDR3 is TGTGTAACAGGGGCGAACTTGAACACTGAAGCTTTCTTT.

CDR3 in DNA: TGCGCCAGCAGCCCGCCCCTGGACGTCACGGAGCAGTACTTC. It yields the protein CASSPPLDVTEQYF. This sequence joins TRBV5-1 and TRBJ2-7; no clear D. Per the germline V gene, CDR1 is SGHRS and CDR2 is YFSETQ. This CDR3 spans 14 amino acids. Trimming pared 4 bases from V and 7 bases from J, leaving 18 bases between.

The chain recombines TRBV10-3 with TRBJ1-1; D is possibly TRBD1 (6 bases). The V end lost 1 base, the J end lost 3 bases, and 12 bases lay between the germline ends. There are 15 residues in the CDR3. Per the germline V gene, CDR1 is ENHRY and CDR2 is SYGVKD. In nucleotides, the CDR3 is TGTGCCATCAGTGAGTTTGTGACAGGTTACACTGAAGCTTTCTTT. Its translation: CAISEFVTGYTEAFF.

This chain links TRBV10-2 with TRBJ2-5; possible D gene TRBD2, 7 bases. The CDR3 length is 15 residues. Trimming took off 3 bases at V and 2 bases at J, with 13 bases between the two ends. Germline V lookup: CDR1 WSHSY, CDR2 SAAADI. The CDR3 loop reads CASSDGGRRQETQYF. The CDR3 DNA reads TGCGCCAGCAGTGACGGGGGGCGAAGGCAAGAGACCCAGTACTTC.

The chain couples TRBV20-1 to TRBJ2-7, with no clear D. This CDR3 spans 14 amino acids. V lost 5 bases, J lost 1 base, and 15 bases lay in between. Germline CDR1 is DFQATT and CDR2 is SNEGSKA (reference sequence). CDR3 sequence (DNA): TGCAGTGCTCCAATTCCGAGTGGATCCTACGAGCAGTACTTC. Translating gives CSAPIPSGSYEQYF.

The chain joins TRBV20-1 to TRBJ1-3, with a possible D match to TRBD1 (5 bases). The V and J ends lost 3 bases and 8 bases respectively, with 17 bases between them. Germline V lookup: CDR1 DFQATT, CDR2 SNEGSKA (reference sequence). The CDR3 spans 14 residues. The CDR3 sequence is CSASIHGAEDTIYF. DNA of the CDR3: TGCAGTGCTAGTATTCACGGGGCTGAAGACACCATATATTTT.

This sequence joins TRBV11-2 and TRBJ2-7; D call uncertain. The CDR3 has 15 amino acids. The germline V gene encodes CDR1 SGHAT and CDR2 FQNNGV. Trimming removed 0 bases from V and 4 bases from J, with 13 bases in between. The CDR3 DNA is TGTGCCAGCAGCTTAGATCTGGCTAGGCGATACGAGCAGTACTTC. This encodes CASSLDLARRYEQYF.

The CDR3 loop is CASSLQRGDEQYV. The CDR3 DNA reads as TGCGCCAGCAGCTTACAGCGGGGCGACGAGCAGTACGTC. The rearrangement links TRBV4-1 to TRBJ2-7; 7 bases match TRBD2. Germline trimming cut 5 bases from V and 5 bases from J; bases unmatched to any gene: 6. The CDR3 runs 13 residues. Germline-derived CDR1 and CDR2 are MGHRA and YSYEKL.

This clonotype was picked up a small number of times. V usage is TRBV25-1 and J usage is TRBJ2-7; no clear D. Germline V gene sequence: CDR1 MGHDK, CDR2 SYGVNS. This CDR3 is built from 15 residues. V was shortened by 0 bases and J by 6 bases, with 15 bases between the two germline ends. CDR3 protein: CASSEYLPGSCEQYV. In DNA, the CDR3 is TGTGCCAGCAGTGAATATTTGCCCGGCAGTTGCGAGCAGTACGTC.

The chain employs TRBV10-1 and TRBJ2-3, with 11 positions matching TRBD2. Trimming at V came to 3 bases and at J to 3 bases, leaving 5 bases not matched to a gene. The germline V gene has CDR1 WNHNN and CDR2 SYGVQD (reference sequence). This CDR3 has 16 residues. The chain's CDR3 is CASSDLAGGPTDTQYF. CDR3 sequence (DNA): TGCGCCAGCAGTGATTTAGCGGGAGGGCCAACAGATACGCAGTATTTT.

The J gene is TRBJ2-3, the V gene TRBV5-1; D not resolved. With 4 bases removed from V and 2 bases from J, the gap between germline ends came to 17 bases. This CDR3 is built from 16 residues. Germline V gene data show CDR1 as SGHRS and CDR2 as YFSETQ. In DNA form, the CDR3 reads TGCGCCAGCAGCCTGGATGGGCCACTTGCCACAGATACGCAGTATTTT. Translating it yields CASSLDGPLATDTQYF.

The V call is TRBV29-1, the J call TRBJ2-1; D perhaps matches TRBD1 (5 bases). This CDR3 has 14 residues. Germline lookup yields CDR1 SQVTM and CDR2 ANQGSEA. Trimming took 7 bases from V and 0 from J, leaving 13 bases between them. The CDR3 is CSAQGESSYNEQFF. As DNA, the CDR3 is TGCAGCGCTCAAGGGGAAAGCTCCTACAATGAGCAGTTCTTC.

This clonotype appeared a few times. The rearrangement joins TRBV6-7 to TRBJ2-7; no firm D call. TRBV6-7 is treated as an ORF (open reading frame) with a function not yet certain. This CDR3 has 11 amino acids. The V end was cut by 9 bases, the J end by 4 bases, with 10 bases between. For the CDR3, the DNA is TGTGCCAGATGGCTGGATTACGAGCAGTACGTC. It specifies CARWLDYEQYV.

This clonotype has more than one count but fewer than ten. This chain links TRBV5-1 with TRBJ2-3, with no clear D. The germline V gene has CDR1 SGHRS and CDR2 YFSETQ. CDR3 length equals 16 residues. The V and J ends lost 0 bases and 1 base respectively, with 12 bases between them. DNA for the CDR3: TGCGCCAGCAGCTTGGAGTCGGAGTGGGGCACAGATACGCAGTATTTT. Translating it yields CASSLESEWGTDTQYF.

DNA of the CDR3: TGTGCCACCAGTGATCCTAACGTAGCGGGGCACCTCTACAATGAGCAGTTCTTC. Its protein product is CATSDPNVAGHLYNEQFF. The chain employs TRBV24-1 and TRBJ2-1; 8 bases match TRBD2. With 3 bases clipped from V and 3 bases from J, the junction kept 12 bases outside the gene matches. Germline CDR1 and CDR2: KGHDR and SFDVKD. The CDR3 has 18 residues.

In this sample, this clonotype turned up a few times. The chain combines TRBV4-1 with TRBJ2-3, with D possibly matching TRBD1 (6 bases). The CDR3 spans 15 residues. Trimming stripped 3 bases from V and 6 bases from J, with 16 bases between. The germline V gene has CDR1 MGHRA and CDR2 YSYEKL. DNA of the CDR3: TGCGCCAGCAGCCATCCGGCGAAGAGGGGGGATACGCAGTATTTT. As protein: CASSHPAKRGDTQYF.

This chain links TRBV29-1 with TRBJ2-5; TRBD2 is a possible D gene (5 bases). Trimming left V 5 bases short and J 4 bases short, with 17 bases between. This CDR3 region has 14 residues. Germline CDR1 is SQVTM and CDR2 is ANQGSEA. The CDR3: CSVRESEGGETQYF. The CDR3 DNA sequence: TGCAGCGTTAGGGAATCTGAAGGAGGAGAGACCCAGTACTTC.

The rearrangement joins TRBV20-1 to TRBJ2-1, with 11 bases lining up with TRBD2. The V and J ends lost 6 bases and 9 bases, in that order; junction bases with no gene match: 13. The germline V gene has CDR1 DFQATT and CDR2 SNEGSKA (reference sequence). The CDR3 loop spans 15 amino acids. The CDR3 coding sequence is TGCAGTGCCCCACGAGGGCTAGCGGGAGGTGGTGAGCAGTTCTTC. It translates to CSAPRGLAGGGEQFF.